The clone carrying this TCR beta chain appeared a few times. The method was immunoSEQ multiplex PCR; TCRdb's version includes in-frame clones alone and lacks a portion of them. The sample records about 100,000 clones, 85% to 95% being singletons. The data were obtained in a study of siplizumab effects on memory and regulatory T cells. Input material: non-Treg CD4+ T cells sorted from blood. This clonotype was obtained from a human donor in good health.

CDR3 sequence reads: CASSLRNREANTF. In DNA form, the CDR3 reads TGCGCCAGCAGCTTGCGTAACAGGGAGGCGAATACCTTC. The V gene is TRBV5-1, the J gene TRBJ1-2, with TRBD1 as a possible D gene (6 bases). Germline V lookup: CDR1 SGHRS, CDR2 YFSETQ. V was shortened by 1 base and J by 14 bases, with 18 bases between the two germline ends. The CDR3 has 13 amino acids.